A single T cell receptor beta chain is shown here with its context. The table came from immunoSEQ multiplex PCR; TCRdb's copy has only in-frame clones and leaves some out. The table has some 300,000 clones, 90% seen once. The data belong to a study of blood T cell repertoires in COVID-19. This CDR3 has 14 residues. The germline V gene has CDR1 MNHEY and CDR2 SVGEGT. The V and J ends lost 4 bases and 1 base respectively, with 8 bases between them. The TCR originated in a woman in her fifties or sixties with COVID-19, enrolled during active disease. The V call is TRBV6-2 or TRBV6-3, the J call TRBJ2-1; maybe TRBD2 (5 bases). Material: peripheral blood. The chain's CDR3 is CASSFAGSYNEQFF. CDR3 nucleotides: TGTGCCAGCAGTTTCGCGGGTTCCTACAATGAGCAGTTCTTC.